This T cell receptor (beta chain) stems from a study of shared clonotypes between healthy human individuals. Naive CD8 cells lacked CD45RO, underwent positive selection for CCR7 and left out terminally differentiated effector memory CD45RA+ cells. A note on this clone: The antigen is not known.

Repertoires were generated with immunoSEQ multiplex PCR, while TCRdb's copy carries only in-frame clones and drops some. This table holds nearly 2 million clones, about 95% found once. Study observations and caveats: Rarefaction showed that sequencing of sorted subsets was incomplete (despite large depth).

This TCR was sampled from a man aged 18 to 29 in good health. Sequencing was done on a sample of naive CD8+ T cells sorted from blood.

The CDR3 here is CASSLLDRSEAFF. CDR3 bases: TGTGCCAGCAGTTTATTGGACAGGTCCGAAGCTTTCTTT. The chain employs TRBV27 and TRBJ1-1, with TRBD1 matching 7 bases. The CDR3 is made up of 13 amino acids. Germline CDR1 MNHEY, CDR2 SMNVEV (reference sequence). V dropped 1 base and J dropped 8; count of bases not matched to a gene: 4.